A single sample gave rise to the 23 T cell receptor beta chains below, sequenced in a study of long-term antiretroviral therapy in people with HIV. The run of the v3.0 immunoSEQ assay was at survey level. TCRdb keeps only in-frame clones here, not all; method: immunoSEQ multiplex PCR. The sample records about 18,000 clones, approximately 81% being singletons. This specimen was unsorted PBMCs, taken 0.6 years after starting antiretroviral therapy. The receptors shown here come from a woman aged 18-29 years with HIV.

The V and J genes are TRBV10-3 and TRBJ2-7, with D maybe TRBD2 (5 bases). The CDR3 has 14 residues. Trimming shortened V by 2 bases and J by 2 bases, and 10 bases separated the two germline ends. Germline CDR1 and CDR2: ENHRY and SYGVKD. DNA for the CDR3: TGTGCCATCAGTGAGGGGAGAGTGACCTACGAGCAGTACTTC. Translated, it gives CAISEGRVTYEQYF.

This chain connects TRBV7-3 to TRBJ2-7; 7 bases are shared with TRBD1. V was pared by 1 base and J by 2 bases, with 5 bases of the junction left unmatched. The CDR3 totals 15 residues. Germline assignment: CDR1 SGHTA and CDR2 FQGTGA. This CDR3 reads CASSLMPGQTYEQYF. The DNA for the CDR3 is TGTGCCAGCAGCTTAATGCCGGGACAGACCTACGAGCAGTACTTC.

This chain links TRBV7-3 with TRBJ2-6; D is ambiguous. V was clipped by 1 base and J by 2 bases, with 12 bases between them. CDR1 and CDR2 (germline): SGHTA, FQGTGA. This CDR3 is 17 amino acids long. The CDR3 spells CASSLKAEAAGANVLTF. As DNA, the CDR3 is TGTGCCAGCAGCTTAAAAGCCGAGGCGGCTGGGGCCAACGTCCTGACTTTC.

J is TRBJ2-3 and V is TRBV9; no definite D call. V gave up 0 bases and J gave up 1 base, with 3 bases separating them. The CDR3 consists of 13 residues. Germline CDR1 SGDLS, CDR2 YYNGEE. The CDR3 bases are TGTGCCAGCAGCGTAGACGGCACAGATACGCAGTATTTT. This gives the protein CASSVDGTDTQYF.

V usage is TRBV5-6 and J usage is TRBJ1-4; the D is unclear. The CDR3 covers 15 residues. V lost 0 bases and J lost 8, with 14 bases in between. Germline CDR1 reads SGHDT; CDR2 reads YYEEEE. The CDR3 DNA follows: TGTGCCAGCAGCTTGGCCGCCAGACATGACGAAAAACTGTTTTTT. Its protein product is CASSLAARHDEKLFF.

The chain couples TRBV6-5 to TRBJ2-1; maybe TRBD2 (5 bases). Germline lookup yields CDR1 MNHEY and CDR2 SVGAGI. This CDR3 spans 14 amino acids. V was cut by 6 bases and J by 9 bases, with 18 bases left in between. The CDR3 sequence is CASSQTSSSGEQFF. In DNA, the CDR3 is TGTGCCAGCAGCCAAACCTCTAGCTCGGGTGAGCAGTTCTTC.

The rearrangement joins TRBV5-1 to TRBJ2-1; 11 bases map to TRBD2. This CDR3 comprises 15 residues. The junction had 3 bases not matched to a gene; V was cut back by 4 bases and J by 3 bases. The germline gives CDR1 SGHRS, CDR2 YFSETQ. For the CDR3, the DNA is TGCGCCAGCAGCGTCGGGACTAGCGGCTACAATGAGCAGTTCTTC. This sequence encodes CASSVGTSGYNEQFF.

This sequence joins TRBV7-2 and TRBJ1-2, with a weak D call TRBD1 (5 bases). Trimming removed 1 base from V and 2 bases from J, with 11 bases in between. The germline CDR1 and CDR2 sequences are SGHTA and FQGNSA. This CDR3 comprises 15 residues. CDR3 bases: TGTGCCAGCAGCTTAGAACCGGGACGGAACTATGGCTACACCTTC. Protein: CASSLEPGRNYGYTF.

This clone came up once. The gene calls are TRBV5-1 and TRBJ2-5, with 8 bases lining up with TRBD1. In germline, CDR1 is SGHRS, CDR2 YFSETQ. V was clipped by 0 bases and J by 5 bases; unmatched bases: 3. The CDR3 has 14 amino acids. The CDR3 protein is CASSLAGQEETQYF. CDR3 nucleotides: TGCGCCAGCAGCTTGGCGGGACAGGAGGAGACCCAGTACTTC.

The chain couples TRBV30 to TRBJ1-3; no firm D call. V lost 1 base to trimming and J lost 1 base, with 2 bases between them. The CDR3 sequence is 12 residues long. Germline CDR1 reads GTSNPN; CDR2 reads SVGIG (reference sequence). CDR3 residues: CAWSGSGNTIYF. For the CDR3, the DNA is TGTGCCTGGAGTGGGTCTGGAAACACCATATATTTT. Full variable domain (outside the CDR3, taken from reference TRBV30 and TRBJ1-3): SQTIHQWPATLVQPVGSPLSLECTVEGTSNPNLYWYRQAAGRGLQLLFYSVGIGQISSEVPQNLSASRPQDRQFILSSKKLLLSDSGFYLCAWSGSGNTIYFGEGSWLTVV.

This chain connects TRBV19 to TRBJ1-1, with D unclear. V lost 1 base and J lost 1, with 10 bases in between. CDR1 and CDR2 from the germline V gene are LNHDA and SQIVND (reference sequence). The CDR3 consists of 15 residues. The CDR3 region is CASSIVPGGNTEAFF. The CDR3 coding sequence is TGTGCCAGTAGTATAGTGCCTGGAGGGAACACTGAAGCTTTCTTT.

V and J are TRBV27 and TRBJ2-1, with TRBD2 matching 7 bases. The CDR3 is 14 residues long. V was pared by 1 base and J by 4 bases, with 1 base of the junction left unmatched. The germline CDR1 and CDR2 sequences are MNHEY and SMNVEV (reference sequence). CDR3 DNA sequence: TGTGCCAGCAGTTTATGGGGGGGGTACAATGAGCAGTTCTTC. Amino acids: CASSLWGGYNEQFF.

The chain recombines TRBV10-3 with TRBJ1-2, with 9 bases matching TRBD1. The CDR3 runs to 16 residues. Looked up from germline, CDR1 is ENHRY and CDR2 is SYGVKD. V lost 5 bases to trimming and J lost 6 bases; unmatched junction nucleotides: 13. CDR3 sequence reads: CAISRDREDDNHGYTF. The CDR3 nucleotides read TGTGCCATCAGTCGGGACAGGGAGGACGATAATCATGGCTACACCTTC.

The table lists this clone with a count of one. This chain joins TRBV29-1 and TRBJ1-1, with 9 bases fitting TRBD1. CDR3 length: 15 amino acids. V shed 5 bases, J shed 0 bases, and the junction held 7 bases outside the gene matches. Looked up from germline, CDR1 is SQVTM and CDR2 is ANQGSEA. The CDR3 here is CSVQGTGNMNTEAFF. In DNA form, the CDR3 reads TGCAGCGTTCAAGGGACAGGGAACATGAACACTGAAGCTTTCTTT.

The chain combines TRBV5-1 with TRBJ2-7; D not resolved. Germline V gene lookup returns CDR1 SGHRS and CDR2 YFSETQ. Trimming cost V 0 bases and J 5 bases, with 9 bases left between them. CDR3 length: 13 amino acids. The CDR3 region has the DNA TGCGCCAGCAGCTTGGCCTCTATACACGAGCAGTACTTC. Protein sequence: CASSLASIHEQYF. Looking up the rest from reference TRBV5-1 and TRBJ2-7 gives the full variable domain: KAGVTQTPRYLIKTRGQQVTLSCSPISGHRSVSWYQQTPGQGLQFLFEYFSETQRNKGNFPGRFSGRQFSNSRSEMNVSTLELGDSALYLCASSLASIHEQYFGPGTRLTVT.

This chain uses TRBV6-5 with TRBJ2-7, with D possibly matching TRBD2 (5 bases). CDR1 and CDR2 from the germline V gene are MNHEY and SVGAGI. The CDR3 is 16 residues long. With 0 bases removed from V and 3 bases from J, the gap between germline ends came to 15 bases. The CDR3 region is CASSYSFEGSLYEQYF. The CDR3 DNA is TGTGCCAGCAGTTACTCCTTCGAAGGGAGTCTCTACGAGCAGTACTTC.

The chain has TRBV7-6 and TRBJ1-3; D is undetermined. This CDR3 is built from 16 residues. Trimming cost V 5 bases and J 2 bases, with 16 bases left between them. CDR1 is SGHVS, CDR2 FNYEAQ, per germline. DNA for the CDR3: TGTGCCAGCAGCGTTACCCCCCCCATGACTGGAAACACCATATATTTT. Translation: CASSVTPPMTGNTIYF.

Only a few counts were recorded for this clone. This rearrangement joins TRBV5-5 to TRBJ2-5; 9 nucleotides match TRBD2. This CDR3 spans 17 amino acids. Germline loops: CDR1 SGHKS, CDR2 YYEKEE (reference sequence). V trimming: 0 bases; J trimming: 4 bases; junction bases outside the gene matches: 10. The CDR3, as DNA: TGTGCCAGCAGCTTGGAAGTCGGCGGGGGGGCCGCAGAGACCCAGTACTTC. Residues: CASSLEVGGGAAETQYF.

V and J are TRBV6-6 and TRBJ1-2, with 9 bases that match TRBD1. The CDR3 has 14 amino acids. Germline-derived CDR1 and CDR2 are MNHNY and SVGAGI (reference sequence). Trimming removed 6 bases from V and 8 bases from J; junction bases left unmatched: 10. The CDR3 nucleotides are TGTGCCAGCAGCCTACCACAGGGGGCATTAGGCTACACCTTC. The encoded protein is CASSLPQGALGYTF.

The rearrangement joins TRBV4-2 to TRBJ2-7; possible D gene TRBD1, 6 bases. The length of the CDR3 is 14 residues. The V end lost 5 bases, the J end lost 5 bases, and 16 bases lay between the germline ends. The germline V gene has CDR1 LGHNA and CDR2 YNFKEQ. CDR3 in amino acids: CASSLRTVGDEQYF. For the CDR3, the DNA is TGTGCCAGCAGCTTACGGACAGTGGGCGACGAGCAGTACTTC.

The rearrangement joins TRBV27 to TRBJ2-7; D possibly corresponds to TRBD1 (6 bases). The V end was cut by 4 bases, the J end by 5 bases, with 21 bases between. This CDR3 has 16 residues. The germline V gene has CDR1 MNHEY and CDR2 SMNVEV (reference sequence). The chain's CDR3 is CASSSPYRELVDEQYF. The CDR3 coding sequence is TGTGCCAGCAGTTCTCCATACAGGGAGTTGGTGGACGAGCAGTACTTC.

As DNA, the CDR3 is TGCGCCAGCAGCCAAGATTCGGGACAGGGCTTTAATGAAAAACTGTTTTTT. It encodes CASSQDSGQGFNEKLFF. V gene TRBV4-3 combines with J gene TRBJ1-4; 9 nucleotides align to TRBD1. V lost 0 bases to trimming and J lost 4 bases; unmatched junction nucleotides: 6. The germline V gene has CDR1 LGHNA and CDR2 YSLEER. The CDR3 is 17 residues long.

This CDR3 reads CASSLALGRGGYEQYF. The DNA for the CDR3 is TGTGCCAGCAGCTTAGCGCTTGGGCGGGGGGGCTACGAGCAGTACTTC. The chain employs TRBV7-2 and TRBJ2-7; 9 bases are a match to TRBD2. V dropped 0 bases and J dropped 3; count of bases not matched to a gene: 6. This CDR3 is 16 amino acids long. Germline V gene sequence: CDR1 SGHTA, CDR2 FQGNSA.